This is a list of T cell receptor beta chains from one sample in a study of long-term antiretroviral therapy in people with HIV. This table comes from immunoSEQ multiplex PCR, and its TCRdb copy is limited to in-frame clones, with some not included. The sample lists tens of thousands of clones; 70% to 90% were seen once. This specimen was unsorted PBMCs, taken 1.8 years before starting antiretroviral therapy. The source of these receptors is a woman aged 25-40 years with HIV. The CDR3 runs from the conserved cysteine through the conserved F or W. The D gene is left open where the match is weak.

D | length | J | V | CDR3
NA | 11 | TRBJ2-3 | TRBV7-2 | CASSNTDTQYF
NA | 14 | TRBJ2-7 | TRBV5-1 | CASSLASISYEQYF
TRBD2 | 14 | TRBJ2-2 | TRBV30 | CASGTQANTGELFF
NA | 16 | TRBJ1-3 | TRBV30 | CAWSVSLTIAGNTIYF
NA | 13 | TRBJ2-3 | TRBV27 | CASSLTLTDTQYF
NA | 13 | TRBJ1-1 | TRBV6-1 | CASRRGEYTEAFF
NA | 16 | TRBJ1-3 | TRBV5-1 | CASSLDRSWSGNTIYF
TRBD1 | 16 | TRBJ2-6 | TRBV18 | CASSGQVNSGANVLTF
NA | 11 | TRBJ2-3 | TRBV7-3 | CASSNADTQYF
NA | 14 | TRBJ1-1 | TRBV27 | CASSLGGGGRKAFF
NA | 14 | TRBJ1-2 | TRBV5-1 | CASERGGGFYGYTF
NA | 15 | TRBJ2-1 | TRBV19 | CASSTINTGSREQFF
NA | 20 | TRBJ1-4 | TRBV5-3 | CARSRISGDIFMEGKEKLFF
TRBD1 | 15 | TRBJ1-2 | TRBV9 | CASSAGGAGGYGYTF
TRBD1 | 15 | TRBJ1-5 | TRBV19 | CASIGWLGQDQPQHF
TRBD1 | 15 | TRBJ1-4 | TRBV5-1 | CASSLGDRTNEKLFF
TRBD1 | 16 | TRBJ2-1 | TRBV5-6 | CASSPGKGQGASEQFF
NA | 15 | TRBJ1-6 | TRBV27 | CASGPLNVINSPLHF
NA | 17 | TRBJ2-4 | TRBV19 | CARIRPERTGAENIQYF
TRBD1 | 14 | TRBJ1-2 | TRBV25-1 | CASSRRGQGYGYTF
NA | 15 | TRBJ1-2 | TRBV5-6 | CASSTNAGRNYGYTF
TRBD1 | 17 | TRBJ2-2 | TRBV6-1 | CASSEVGFGQGSGELFF
NA | 13 | TRBJ1-1 | TRBV6-5 | CASSEQGDTEAFF
NA | 11 | TRBJ2-1 | TRBV19 | CASCGEREQFF
NA | 11 | TRBJ2-1 | TRBV2 | CATTEGVEQFF
NA | 14 | TRBJ2-2 | TRBV30 | CAWSVGGVTGELFF
NA | 14 | TRBJ1-5 | TRBV4-1 | CASSQVSGGQPQHF
NA | 15 | TRBJ2-3 | TRBV11-2 | CASSFSWQGSDTQYF
NA | 13 | TRBJ1-1 | TRBV19 | CASFSQWVTEAFF
NA | 14 | TRBJ2-5 | TRBV5-1 | CASSPSSMIETQYF
NA | 16 | TRBJ1-3 | TRBV18 | CASSRRIDLNGNTIYF
TRBD1 | 15 | TRBJ1-1 | TRBV2 | CASRGGTGGFAEAFF
NA | 13 | TRBJ1-5 | TRBV2 | CASSYRESQPQHF
TRBD1 | 16 | TRBJ1-2 | TRBV19 | CASSRQGTLTTYGYTF
NA | 11 | TRBJ2-1 | TRBV30 | CAWSVGNEQFF
NA | 15 | TRBJ2-3 | TRBV13 | CASSLAGRYADTQYF
TRBD1 | 17 | TRBJ1-3 | TRBV7-9 | CASSPPGQGSSGNTIYF
NA | 17 | TRBJ1-1 | TRBV21-1 | CASSKGDRGPQRTEAFF
NA | 11 | TRBJ2-7 | TRBV12-5 | CASGHSYEQYF
TRBD1 | 13 | TRBJ2-2 | TRBV2 | CASREQGPGELFF
TRBD1 | 15 | TRBJ1-5 | TRBV30 | CAWDRDRASNQPQHF
TRBD2 | 15 | TRBJ2-1 | TRBV5-1 | CASSLTLAANNEQFF
NA | 15 | TRBJ1-1 | TRBV7-8 | CASSLTKLGGTEAFF
NA | 16 | TRBJ2-2 | TRBV18 | CASSRVDTGTTGELFF
TRBD2 | 15 | TRBJ2-2 | TRBV2 | CASSQSGEGTGELFF
NA | 15 | TRBJ1-1 | TRBV5-4 | CASSLESGFYTEAFF
NA | 15 | TRBJ1-5 | TRBV7-2 | CASSLDGAFNQPQHF